The 7 T cell receptor beta chains below were found in one sample sequenced in a study of identifying expanded T cells in peripheral blood. The protocol was immunoSEQ multiplex PCR, while the TCRdb copy is restricted to in-frame clones and leaves out a portion. The table includes approximately 92,000 clones, more than 75% detected once. Sequenced material: blood. Receptors were obtained from a person between 18 and 75 years old in good health.

The V and J genes are TRBV7-6 and TRBJ2-1; weak D call: TRBD1 (5 bases). The germline V gene encodes CDR1 SGHVS and CDR2 FNYEAQ. This CDR3 region has 12 residues. The ends were cut back, 1 base at V and 9 bases at J, with 7 bases in the middle. CDR3 sequence: CASSLEGIEQFF. DNA for the CDR3: TGTGCCAGCAGCTTAGAGGGGATTGAGCAGTTCTTC.

The V call is TRBV18, the J call TRBJ1-5; D unresolved. Germline-derived CDR1 and CDR2 are KGHSH and LQKENI. The V gene lost 6 bases and the J gene lost 0 bases, with 9 bases spanning the gap. This CDR3 has 14 residues. CDR3 region: CASSPTYSNQPQHF. Written as DNA, the CDR3 is TGTGCCAGCTCCCCGACATATAGCAATCAGCCCCAGCATTTT.

The genes are TRBV13 and TRBJ2-1; 13 bases line up with TRBD2. Per the germline V gene, CDR1 is PRHDT and CDR2 is FYEKMQ (reference sequence). The CDR3 is 16 residues long. The trim removed 4 bases at V and 6 bases at J, leaving 6 bases unmatched. CDR3 nucleotides: TGTGCCAGCAGCTCCCCACTAGCGGGGGGGCCCAATGAGCAGTTCTTC. Its translation is CASSSPLAGGPNEQFF.

This rearrangement joins TRBV11-2 to TRBJ2-1; D unresolved. V was cut by 1 base and J by 0 bases, with 10 bases left in between. The CDR3 runs 16 residues. Germline lookup yields CDR1 SGHAT and CDR2 FQNNGV. This CDR3 is CASSLGPFNSYNEQFF. DNA of the CDR3: TGTGCCAGCAGCTTAGGACCGTTCAACTCCTACAATGAGCAGTTCTTC.

This sequence joins TRBV5-1 and TRBJ1-4; no clear D. V was pared by 5 bases and J by 5 bases, with 10 bases between. From germline, CDR1 is SGHRS and CDR2 YFSETQ. This CDR3 region has 13 residues. Written as DNA, the CDR3 is TGCGCCAGCAGATCAGGCCTAAATGAAAAACTGTTTTTT. Amino acids: CASRSGLNEKLFF. Full variable domain (remainder filled in from reference TRBV5-1 and TRBJ1-4): KAGVTQTPRYLIKTRGQQVTLSCSPISGHRSVSWYQQTPGQGLQFLFEYFSETQRNKGNFPGRFSGRQFSNSRSEMNVSTLELGDSALYLCASRSGLNEKLFFGSGTQLSVL.

V and J are TRBV11-2 and TRBJ1-1; D perhaps matches TRBD1 (6 bases). The CDR3 is 11 amino acids. Germline assignment: CDR1 SGHAT and CDR2 FQNNGV. V was clipped by 5 bases and J by 11 bases, with 12 bases between them. The CDR3 loop is CASSVGGKAFF. In nucleotides, the CDR3 is TGTGCCAGCAGCGTAGGGGGGAAGGCTTTCTTT.

The chain carries TRBV2 and TRBJ2-4; D tentatively reads TRBD1 or TRBD2 (5 bases each). V was cut by 4 bases and J by 7 bases, with 11 bases left in between. From germline, CDR1 is SNHLY and CDR2 FYNNEI. The length of the CDR3 is 13 residues. Here the CDR3 reads CASSVGRDNIQYF. The CDR3 DNA sequence: TGTGCCAGCAGTGTGGGCAGGGACAACATTCAGTACTTC.